Included here is one T cell receptor beta chain sequence, with context. Antigen unknown. The data were obtained in a study of T cell responses to AZD1222 COVID-19 vaccine. Per germline, CDR1 WNHNN and CDR2 SYGVQD (reference sequence). V was pared by 5 bases and J by 0 bases, with 10 bases between. This CDR3 is 15 amino acids long. Using immunoSEQ multiplex PCR, the repertoire was profiled, and TCRdb retains in-frame clones only, with some absent. The sample shows roughly 90,000 clones, 75% to 95% of them seen only once. Study-level findings and limits: Spike-specific TCR breadth and depth grew following two AZD1222 doses. CD4 TCRs covered the whole spike, strongest at regions 160-218 and 743-854. Researchers took repertoire samples only after the peak T cell response had come. Most donors were white British, females outnumbered males, and clonal diversity was possibly underestimated.

The source of this sequence is an adult in good health. The material sequenced was peripheral blood, taken on day 0 of MenACWY control vaccination. The chain carries TRBV10-1 and TRBJ2-2; tentatively, D is TRBD2 (5 bases). The DNA for the CDR3 is TGCGCCAGCAGTTCCAGCGGAGCGAACACCGGGGAGCTGTTTTTT. Protein: CASSSSGANTGELFF.